These T cell receptor beta chains were read from a single sample in a study of cytomegalovirus exposure and HLA in healthy donors. Clones were read by immunoSEQ multiplex PCR, and TCRdb kept only the in-frame ones, dropping some. Among 95,000 to 100,000 clones, 65% to 85% were seen once, and the ten largest hold 8.5% to 12%. The sequenced material came from PBMCs. The receptors shown here come from a man aged 45-60 years in good health and CMV-seronegative. Both conserved end residues are part of each CDR3. The D gene is left open where the match is weak. Some rows have no size entry. The others give once, few or many, or a class for an expanded clone.

15 | TRBJ1-1 | . | TRBV19 | . | TGTGCCAGTAGTATCGGGGTGGGGGCCGGCACTGAAGCTTTCTTT | CASSIGVGAGTEAFF
12 | TRBJ1-4 | . | TRBV30 | . | TGTGCCTGGAGTGTCAACATTGAAAAACTGTTTTTT | CAWSVNIEKLFF
15 | TRBJ1-5 | once | TRBV9 | . | TGTGCCAGCAGCGTTGAGGGATCAACAAATCAGCCCCAGCATTTT | CASSVEGSTNQPQHF
17 | TRBJ2-3 | few | TRBV7-8 | TRBD1 | TGTGCCAGCAGCCCTAGGGGGACAGGGGGAGACACAGATACGCAGTATTTT | CASSPRGTGGDTDTQYF
13 | TRBJ1-2 | . | TRBV7-3 | TRBD1 | TGTGCCAGCAGCCCGGGGACAGCGGAGGGCTACACCTTC | CASSPGTAEGYTF
14 | TRBJ1-1 | once | TRBV7-2 | . | TGTGCCAGCAGCCCCCTAGCGGGGTGGTCTGAAGCTTTCTTT | CASSPLAGWSEAFF
12 | TRBJ2-3 | . | TRBV5-1 | . | TGCGCCAGCAGCACACAGACAGATACGCAGTATTTT | CASSTQTDTQYF
13 | TRBJ1-4 | . | TRBV2 | TRBD1 | TGTGCCAGCAGTTTTCGACAGGGTGAAAAACTGTTTTTT | CASSFRQGEKLFF
15 | TRBJ1-1 | . | TRBV4-1 | TRBD1 | TGCGCCAGCAGCCAAGTGGGTACAGGGGACACTGAAGCTTTCTTT | CASSQVGTGDTEAFF
15 | TRBJ1-5 | few | TRBV4-2 | . | TGTGCCAGCAGCGCGGACTACTATAGCAATCAGCCCCAGCATTTT | CASSADYYSNQPQHF
12 | TRBJ1-6 | few | TRBV30 | . | TGTGCCTGCGGACAGCCTAATTCACCCCTCCACTTT | CACGQPNSPLHF
14 | TRBJ1-5 | few | TRBV7-2 | . | TGTGCCAGCAGCTTAGTTGTCATCGGAGCTATCCAGCATTTT | CASSLVVIGAIQHF
15 | TRBJ2-7 | . | TRBV5-8 | . | TGTGCCAGCAGCCCAAGACTGGCCACTTACTACGAGCAGTACTTC | CASSPRLATYYEQYF
16 | TRBJ1-6 | . | TRBV9 | . | TGTGCCAGCAGCCCACGAAGAGACTCCTATAATTCACCCCTCCACTTT | CASSPRRDSYNSPLHF
16 | TRBJ2-7 | few | TRBV5-1 | TRBD1 | TGCGCCAGCAGCTTGGGACTCGGGACAGGGGGCTACGAGCAGTACTTC | CASSLGLGTGGYEQYF
15 | TRBJ1-5 | . | TRBV15 | . | TGTGCCACCAGCAGAGATCTAGGTATTGATCAGCCCCAGCATTTT | CATSRDLGIDQPQHF
14 | TRBJ2-7 | . | TRBV2 | . | TGTGCCAGCGGGTACGGACAGACCTCCTACGAGCAGTACTTC | CASGYGQTSYEQYF
15 | TRBJ2-5 | . | TRBV10-3 | TRBD2 | TGTGCCATCAGTGGACAGACTAGCGGGAGGGAGACCCAGTACTTC | CAISGQTSGRETQYF
13 | TRBJ1-5 | . | TRBV30 | . | TGTGCCTGGAGTTACAGGGCGGATCAGCCCCAGCATTTT | CAWSYRADQPQHF
13 | TRBJ1-2 | . | TRBV27 | . | TGTGCCAGCAGTCAGGGACTGAATCGGGGCTACACCTTC | CASSQGLNRGYTF
16 | TRBJ1-3 | . | TRBV5-1 | . | TGCGCCAGCAGCTCGGCGGGGTTAAGCTCTGGAAACCCCATATATTTT | CASSSAGLSSGNPIYF
15 | TRBJ2-6 | . | TRBV28 | . | TGTGCCAGCAGTCCATGGAGCTCTGGGGCCAACGTCCTGACTTTC | CASSPWSSGANVLTF
14 | TRBJ1-2 | . | TRBV18 | TRBD1 | TGTGCCAGCTCCCAGGAGGGGGCTTATTTTGGCTACACCTTC | CASSQEGAYFGYTF